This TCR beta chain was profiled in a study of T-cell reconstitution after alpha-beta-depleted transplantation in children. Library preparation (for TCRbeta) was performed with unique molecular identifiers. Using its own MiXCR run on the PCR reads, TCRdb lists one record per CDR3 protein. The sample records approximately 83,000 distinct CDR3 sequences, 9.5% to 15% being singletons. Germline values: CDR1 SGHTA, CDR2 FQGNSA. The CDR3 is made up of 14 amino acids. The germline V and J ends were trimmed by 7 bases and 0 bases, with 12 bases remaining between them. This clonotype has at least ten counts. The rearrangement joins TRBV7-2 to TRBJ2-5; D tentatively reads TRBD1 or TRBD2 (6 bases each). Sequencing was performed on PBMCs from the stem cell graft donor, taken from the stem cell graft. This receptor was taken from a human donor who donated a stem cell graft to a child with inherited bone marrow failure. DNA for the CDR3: TGTGCCAGCACCCAAGGGGGGAACCAAGAGACCCAGTACTTC. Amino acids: CASTQGGNQETQYF. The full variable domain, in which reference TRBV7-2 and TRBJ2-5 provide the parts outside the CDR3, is GAGVSQSPSNKVTEKGKDVELRCDPISGHTALYWYRQSLGQGLEFLIYFQGNSAPDKSGLPSDRFSAERTGGSVSTLTIQRTQQEDSAVYLCASTQGGNQETQYFGPGTRLLVL.